This TCR beta chain was captured by sequencing in a study of OX40 agonist ivuxolimab in advanced cancers. Generated by immunoSEQ multiplex PCR, the TCRdb table keeps only in-frame clones and is missing some. Among approximately 60,000 clones listed, 85% to 90% were seen once. For this clone: An end of the junction does not agree with germline; a read error may underlie this.

There are 13 residues in the CDR3. Germline CDR1 and CDR2: MNHEY and SVGAGI. This TCR was recovered from an adult with an advanced solid tumor such as melanoma, head and neck, liver or kidney cancer. V is TRBV6-5 and J is TRBJ1-5; D may be TRBD1 (6 bases). The specimen comprised CD4+ or CD8+ T cells sorted from blood, sampled in a trial of the OX40 agonist ivuxolimab. The CDR3 bases are TGTGCCATCAGTGACAGGTACGATCAGCCCCAGCATTTT. This codes for CAISDRYDQPQHF.